One sample yielded the 32 T cell receptor beta chains listed below, sequenced in a study of cytomegalovirus exposure and HLA in healthy donors. In the PCR, 60 Vbeta and 13 Jbeta primers were used. Produced via immunoSEQ multiplex PCR; TCRdb's table is partial and in-frame only. The sample contains under 250,000 clones, around 73% of which appear only once. The sequencing input was PBMCs. The receptors shown here come from a male donor in good health and CMV-seronegative.

The chain uses TRBV6-5 and TRBJ1-1; a possible D gene is TRBD1 (6 bases). There are 15 residues in the CDR3. The ends were cut back, 2 bases at V and 1 base at J, with 11 bases in the middle. Germline V gives CDR1 MNHEY, CDR2 SVGAGI. CDR3 protein: CASSYDRHKNTEAFF. Here the CDR3 DNA reads TGTGCCAGCAGTTACGACAGGCATAAGAACACTGAAGCTTTCTTT.

This sequence joins TRBV5-1 and TRBJ2-2; D is ambiguous. The V gene lost 1 base and the J gene lost 3 bases, with 7 bases spanning the gap. Germline V CDR1 and CDR2: SGHRS, YFSETQ. The CDR3 length is 14 residues. CDR3 DNA sequence: TGCGCCAGCAGCTTGTATTTCGACACCGGGGAGCTGTTTTTT. Translation: CASSLYFDTGELFF.

This clone was observed a handful of times. The junction does not match germline at one end; this may be a read error. The V call is TRBV7-9, the J call TRBJ2-2; 8 bases line up with TRBD2. CDR1 and CDR2 from the germline V gene are SEHNR and FQNEAQ (reference sequence). This CDR3 contains 16 residues. In DNA form, the CDR3 reads TGTTCCAGCAGCTTCGTCCCGGGACTAGAGGCCGGGGAGCTGTTTTTT. This sequence encodes CSSSFVPGLEAGELFF.

This chain uses TRBV9 with TRBJ2-6; TRBD1 might be the D (6 bases). Trimming shortened V by 3 bases and J by 3 bases, and 16 bases separated the two germline ends. Germline V gives CDR1 SGDLS, CDR2 YYNGEE. The CDR3 length is 17 residues. CDR3 residues: CASSGGTHRDGANVLTF. DNA of the CDR3: TGTGCCAGCAGCGGAGGGACACACCGGGATGGGGCCAACGTCCTGACTTTC.

The J gene is TRBJ2-7, the V gene TRBV28, with 8 bases matching TRBD2. This CDR3 comprises 13 residues. The trim removed 6 bases at V and 6 bases at J, leaving 7 bases unmatched. The germline gives CDR1 MDHEN, CDR2 SYDVKM. The CDR3 here is CASRFTGTSEQYF. The CDR3 DNA is TGTGCCAGCAGATTCACCGGGACTAGCGAGCAGTACTTC.

V and J are TRBV7-9 and TRBJ1-3, with D tentatively TRBD1 (6 bases). The CDR3 runs 13 residues. Looked up from germline, CDR1 is SEHNR and CDR2 is FQNEAQ (reference sequence). Trimming left V 5 bases short and J 3 bases short, with 8 bases between. The CDR3 sequence: CASSPDSGNTIYF. The DNA for the CDR3 is TGTGCCAGCAGCCCGGACAGTGGAAACACCATATATTTT.

V gene TRBV7-3 combines with J gene TRBJ2-2; a possible D gene is TRBD1 (6 bases). CDR1 SGHTA and CDR2 FQGTGA come from the germline V gene. The CDR3 is 15 residues long. The ends were cut back, 3 bases at V and 4 bases at J, with 12 bases in the middle. CDR3 amino acids: CASSFHQGTTGELFF. CDR3 bases: TGTGCCAGCAGCTTCCACCAGGGGACCACCGGGGAGCTGTTTTTT.

The V gene is TRBV10-1, the J gene TRBJ2-5; a possible D gene is TRBD1 (6 bases). V lost 5 bases and J lost 3, with 16 bases in between. This CDR3 contains 15 residues. Germline V gives CDR1 WNHNN, CDR2 SYGVQD (reference sequence). The CDR3 nucleotides are TGCGCCAGCAGTAAGCTGCGACAGGTAGAAGAGACCCAGTACTTC. Its protein is CASSKLRQVEETQYF.

The genes are TRBV11-2 and TRBJ2-2, with D unresolved. CDR3 length: 14 amino acids. V dropped 0 bases and J dropped 5 bases, with 7 bases sitting between them. Per the germline V gene, CDR1 is SGHAT and CDR2 is FQNNGV. Here the CDR3 DNA reads TGTGCCAGCAGCTTAGAGACATGGACCGGGGAGCTGTTTTTT. It codes for CASSLETWTGELFF.

The chain uses TRBV5-6 and TRBJ1-2; 7 positions agree with TRBD1. CDR3 length: 16 residues. Germline CDR1 and CDR2: SGHDT and YYEEEE. V shed 7 bases and J 7 bases; nucleotides not matched to a gene: 19. The CDR3 DNA follows: TGTGCCAGCTCCTTCTGGAGGTTTTCCAGGGGGGTTGGCTACACCTTC. As protein: CASSFWRFSRGVGYTF.

To note about this clone: Other nucleotide sequences in the sample specify the same CDR3. This chain connects TRBV10-3 to TRBJ1-6; 7 bases fit TRBD1. V was pared by 4 bases and J by 8 bases, with 2 bases of the junction left unmatched. CDR3 length: 13 amino acids. From germline, CDR1 is ENHRY and CDR2 SYGVKD. The CDR3 DNA reads TGTGCCATCAGTGGGGACAGCGATTCACCCCTCCACTTT. It specifies CAISGDSDSPLHF.

The chain links TRBV19 to TRBJ1-5, with TRBD1 as a possible D gene (5 bases). Trimming shortened V by 5 bases and J by 5 bases, and 16 bases separated the two germline ends. CDR1 is LNHDA, CDR2 SQIVND, per germline (reference sequence). The CDR3 consists of 15 residues. The DNA of the CDR3 is TGTGCCAGTAGTGCAGGGCAGGGTTCCTATCAGCCCCAGCATTTT. It translates to CASSAGQGSYQPQHF.

On this clone itself: At the DNA level, this CDR3 is encoded by other sequences in the same sample as well. The rearrangement uses TRBV9 and TRBJ2-1, with 11 bases fitting TRBD2. V dropped 3 bases and J dropped 4; count of bases not matched to a gene: 3. The V gene's germline CDR1 is SGDLS and CDR2 YYNGEE. The CDR3 sequence is 15 residues long. CDR3 nucleotide sequence: TGTGCCAGCAGCGCGGGACTAGCGGAATACAATGAGCAGTTCTTC. Its protein is CASSAGLAEYNEQFF.

This sequence joins TRBV30 and TRBJ2-2; 7 nucleotides line up with TRBD1. The germline V gene encodes CDR1 GTSNPN and CDR2 SVGIG (reference sequence). CDR3 length equals 14 residues. The ends lost 8 bases at V and 3 bases at J; junction bases unmatched: 9. The CDR3 spells CAEVRQGHTGELFF. As DNA, the CDR3 is TGTGCCGAAGTAAGACAGGGTCACACCGGGGAGCTGTTTTTT.

V and J are TRBV18 and TRBJ2-7; 10 nucleotides agree with TRBD1. The trim removed 4 bases at V and 2 bases at J, leaving 5 bases unmatched. Per germline, CDR1 KGHSH and CDR2 LQKENI. The CDR3 extends over 15 amino acids. CDR3 nucleotide sequence: TGTGCCAGCTCACTCTCCGGGACAGGGGCCTACGAGCAGTACTTC. This codes for CASSLSGTGAYEQYF. The variable domain in full, with the rest retrieved from reference TRBV18 and TRBJ2-7, is NAGVMQNPRHLVRRRGQEARLRCSPMKGHSHVYWYRQLPEEGLKFMVYLQKENIIDESGMPKERFSAEFPKEGPSILRIQQVVRGDSAAYFCASSLSGTGAYEQYFGPGTRLTVT.

The rearrangement links TRBV15 to TRBJ2-4, with D perhaps TRBD2 (7 bases). Germline CDR1 and CDR2: LNHNV and YYDKDF (reference sequence). With 0 bases removed from V and 1 base from J, the gap between germline ends came to 10 bases. The CDR3 contains 16 residues. The CDR3 reads CATSREGGRAKNIQYF. The CDR3 DNA follows: TGTGCCACCAGCAGAGAGGGGGGGCGGGCCAAAAACATTCAGTACTTC.

V and J are TRBV7-2 and TRBJ2-1, with 7 bases aligning to TRBD1. This CDR3 contains 13 residues. Per germline, CDR1 SGHTA and CDR2 FQGNSA. Germline trimming cut 3 bases from V and 9 bases from J; bases unmatched to any gene: 5. CDR3 coding DNA: TGTGCCAGCAGCTTCCGGGACAGAGGTGAGCAGTTCTTC. Its protein product is CASSFRDRGEQFF.

The V call is TRBV7-2, the J call TRBJ2-7; 11 positions agree with TRBD2. CDR1 is SGHTA and CDR2 is FQGNSA in the germline V gene. The ends lost 1 base at V and 1 base at J; junction bases unmatched: 6. The CDR3 runs 17 residues. CDR3 coding DNA: TGTGCCAGCAGCTTAGTGTCGACTAGCGGGATATCCTACGAGCAGTACTTC. Translated: CASSLVSTSGISYEQYF. Full variable domain (outside the CDR3, taken from reference TRBV7-2 and TRBJ2-7): GAGVSQSPSNKVTEKGKDVELRCDPISGHTALYWYRQSLGQGLEFLIYFQGNSAPDKSGLPSDRFSAERTGGSVSTLTIQRTQQEDSAVYLCASSLVSTSGISYEQYFGPGTRLTVT.

This chain links TRBV28 with TRBJ1-2; D might be TRBD1 (6 bases). The CDR3 loop spans 14 amino acids. Germline-derived CDR1 and CDR2 are MDHEN and SYDVKM. Trimming stripped 6 bases from V and 4 bases from J, with 15 bases between. The CDR3 sequence: CASSLRGFLYGYTF. The CDR3 nucleotides read TGTGCCAGCAGCTTAAGGGGGTTCCTCTATGGCTACACCTTC.

V usage is TRBV6-5 and J usage is TRBJ2-2; D perhaps matches TRBD1 (6 bases). CDR3 length equals 14 residues. The V and J ends lost 8 bases and 1 base respectively, with 11 bases between them. Per the germline V gene, CDR1 is MNHEY and CDR2 is SVGAGI. The DNA of the CDR3 is TGTGCCAGCCGAATAGGGGGGAACACCGGGGAGCTGTTTTTT. Its protein product is CASRIGGNTGELFF.

There are a few counts of this clone. The chain is built from TRBV7-9 and TRBJ2-3; D remains unclear. Germline V gene sequence: CDR1 SEHNR, CDR2 FQNEAQ (reference sequence). The V gene lost 5 bases and the J gene lost 5 bases, with 5 bases spanning the gap. The CDR3 consists of 11 residues. CDR3: CASSPQDTQYF. The CDR3 bases are TGTGCCAGCAGCCCCCAAGATACGCAGTATTTT.

This clone has more than one count but fewer than ten. The chain carries TRBV5-5 and TRBJ1-4; no clear D. Between the trimmed V and J ends, which lost 5 bases and 4 bases, there was a span of 12 bases. This CDR3 spans 14 amino acids. The germline V gene encodes CDR1 SGHKS and CDR2 YYEKEE (reference sequence). The CDR3 sequence is CASRPEQNNEKLFF. The CDR3 DNA is TGTGCCAGCAGGCCGGAACAGAATAATGAAAAACTGTTTTTT.

The rearrangement uses TRBV6-5 and TRBJ1-5; tentatively, D is TRBD1 (6 bases). This CDR3 is built from 14 residues. V lost 0 bases and J lost 7, with 10 bases in between. Germline V gene data show CDR1 as MNHEY and CDR2 as SVGAGI. The CDR3 nucleotides read TGTGCCAGCAGTTACTCAGGCAGGGGACAGCCCCAGCATTTT. As protein: CASSYSGRGQPQHF.

This chain connects TRBV9 to TRBJ2-1; the D gene is possibly TRBD1 (5 bases). The CDR3 is 14 amino acids. CDR1 and CDR2 from the germline V gene are SGDLS and YYNGEE. V lost 7 bases to trimming and J lost 8 bases, with 19 bases between them. The CDR3 DNA reads TGTGCCAGCGGAAGACAGAATCCCTCTGATGAGCAGTTCTTC. This translates into CASGRQNPSDEQFF.

This rearrangement joins TRBV27 to TRBJ2-7; no definite D call. V was cut by 5 bases and J by 4 bases, with 6 bases left in between. The CDR3 has 11 residues. CDR1 MNHEY and CDR2 SMNVEV come from the germline V gene (reference sequence). In DNA form, the CDR3 reads TGTGCCAGCAGTCACAAGTACGAGCAGTACTTC. As protein: CASSHKYEQYF.

The genes are TRBV28 and TRBJ1-6, with D tentatively TRBD1 (6 bases). V lost 7 bases, J lost 5 bases, and 21 bases lay in between. Germline CDR1 MDHEN, CDR2 SYDVKM. This CDR3 is built from 17 residues. The CDR3 is CASTAIGQGYNNSPLHF. CDR3 bases: TGTGCCAGCACCGCAATTGGGCAGGGGTATAATAATTCACCCCTCCACTTT.

Of note for this clone: This is likely a read error, given that the CDR3 carries no conserved phenylalanine or tryptophan at its end. The CDR3 DNA sequence: TGTGCCAGCTCTGTAACAGGGCGTTTCTACGAGCAGTACCTC. It specifies CASSVTGRFYEQYL. The chain carries TRBV6-1 and TRBJ2-7, with TRBD1 as a possible D gene (6 bases). V was clipped by 8 bases and J by 3 bases, with 17 bases between them. Germline V gives CDR1 MNHNS, CDR2 SASEGT. The CDR3 has 14 amino acids.

This sequence joins TRBV5-4 and TRBJ2-7; weak D call: TRBD1 (6 bases). CDR1 and CDR2 (germline): SGHNT, YYREEE (reference sequence). This CDR3 comprises 15 residues. Between the trimmed V and J ends, which lost 4 bases and 7 bases, there was a span of 21 bases. CDR3: CASSPAPTDRLEQYF. The CDR3 DNA reads TGTGCCAGCAGCCCAGCCCCGACCGACAGGCTTGAGCAGTACTTC.

This chain connects TRBV7-8 to TRBJ1-2; 7 positions match TRBD1. The CDR3 is 14 residues long. Trimming cost V 1 base and J 4 bases; bases outside gene matches: 3. Germline values: CDR1 SGHVS, CDR2 FQNEAQ. The CDR3 nucleotides read TGTGCCAGCAGCTTAGGTAGACAGGGCTATGGCTACACCTTC. Protein sequence: CASSLGRQGYGYTF.

This chain connects TRBV7-9 to TRBJ2-5; possibly TRBD1 for D (5 bases). Per the germline V gene, CDR1 is SEHNR and CDR2 is FQNEAQ (reference sequence). V lost 6 bases and J lost 5, with 16 bases in between. The CDR3 runs 14 residues. CDR3 region: CASRIDSFPETQYF. The CDR3 bases are TGTGCCAGCAGGATCGACAGCTTCCCTGAGACCCAGTACTTC. The full variable domain, completed using reference TRBV7-9 and TRBJ2-5, is DTGVSQNPRHKITKRGQNVTFRCDPISEHNRLYWYRQTLGQGPEFLTYFQNEAQLEKSRLLSDRFSAERPKGSFSTLEIQRTEQGDSAMYLCASRIDSFPETQYFGPGTRLLVL.

CDR3 sequence reads: CASSYIGSSGANVLTF. The CDR3 nucleotides read TGCGCCAGCAGCTATATAGGGAGCTCTGGGGCCAACGTCCTGACTTTC. The chain links TRBV23-1 to TRBJ2-6; D might be TRBD2 (5 bases). TRBV23-1 counts as an open reading frame of uncertain function. The V end was cut by 6 bases, the J end by 0 bases, with 12 bases between. This CDR3 is 16 amino acids long.

CDR3 nucleotide sequence: TGTGCCAGCAGCTTATTGGGCAGTAGGAACACTGAAGCTTTCTTT. This gives the protein CASSLLGSRNTEAFF. The J gene is TRBJ1-1, the V gene TRBV5-6; no clear D. The CDR3 is 15 amino acids. Per germline, CDR1 SGHDT and CDR2 YYEEEE. Trimming removed 2 bases from V and 1 base from J, with 12 bases in between.